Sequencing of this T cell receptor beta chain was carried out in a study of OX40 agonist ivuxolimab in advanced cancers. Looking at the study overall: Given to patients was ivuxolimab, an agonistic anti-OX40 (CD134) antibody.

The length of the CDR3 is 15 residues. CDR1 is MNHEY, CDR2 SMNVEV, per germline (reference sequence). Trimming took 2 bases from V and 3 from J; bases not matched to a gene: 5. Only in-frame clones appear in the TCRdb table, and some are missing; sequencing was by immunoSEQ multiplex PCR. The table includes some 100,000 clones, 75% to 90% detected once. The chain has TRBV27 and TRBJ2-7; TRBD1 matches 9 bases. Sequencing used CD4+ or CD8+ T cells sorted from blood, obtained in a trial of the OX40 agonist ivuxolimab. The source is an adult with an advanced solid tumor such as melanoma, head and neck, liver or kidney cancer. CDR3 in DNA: TGTGCCAGCAGTTTAATTGGGGACAGGGACTACGAGCAGTACTTC. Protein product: CASSLIGDRDYEQYF.